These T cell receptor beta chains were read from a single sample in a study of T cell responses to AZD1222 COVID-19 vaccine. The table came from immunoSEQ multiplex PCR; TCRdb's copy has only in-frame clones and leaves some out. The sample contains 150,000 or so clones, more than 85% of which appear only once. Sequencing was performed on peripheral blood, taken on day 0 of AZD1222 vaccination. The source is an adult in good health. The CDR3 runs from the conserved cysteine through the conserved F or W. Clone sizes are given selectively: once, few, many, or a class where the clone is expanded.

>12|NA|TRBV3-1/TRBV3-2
CASSQMSYEQYF
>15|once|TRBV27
CASSLRGLAVYEQYF
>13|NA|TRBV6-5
CASSLEGQAEAFF
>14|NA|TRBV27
CASSPSQGNQPQHF
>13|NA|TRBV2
CASNVNQGDTQYF
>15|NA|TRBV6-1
CASSERQGLSYEQYF
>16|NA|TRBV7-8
CASRQTGLAGVYEQYF
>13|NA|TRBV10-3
CAIGRDRDPEQFF
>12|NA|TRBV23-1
CASSRGRDTIYF
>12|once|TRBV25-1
CASKLPGHEQFF
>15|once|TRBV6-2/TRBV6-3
CASSLDRLAKNIQYF
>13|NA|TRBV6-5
CASSPRRALALHF
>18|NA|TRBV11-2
CASSLVWGGSSYNSPLHF
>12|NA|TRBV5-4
CASSQGQSEQYF
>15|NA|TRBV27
CASSFRGHGNTEAFF
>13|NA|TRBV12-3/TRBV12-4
CASSSRGQTEAFF
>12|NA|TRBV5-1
CASSPRERAPYF
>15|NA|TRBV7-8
CASSPGTGDTYEQYF
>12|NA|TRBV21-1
CASSKFPGELFF
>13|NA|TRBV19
CASSERSGREQYF
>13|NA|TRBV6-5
CASSYSNQGGYTF
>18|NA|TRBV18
CASSPQLIQGGYNSPLHF
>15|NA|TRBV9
CASSVAPSSDYGYTF
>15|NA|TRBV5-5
CASNKLAGIYNEQFF
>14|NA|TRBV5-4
CASSLDLGEETQYF
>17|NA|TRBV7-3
CASSLGALRDFHNEQFF
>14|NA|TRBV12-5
CASATPGLGSEAFF
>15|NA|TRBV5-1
CASSARQSSGGEQYF
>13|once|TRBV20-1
CSASLAQTHEQFF
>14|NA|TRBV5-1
CASSYRGTGETQYF
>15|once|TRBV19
CASSIRPRANYGYTF
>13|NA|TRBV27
CASSFGRGQPQHF
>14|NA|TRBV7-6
CASSSGTGSEKLFF
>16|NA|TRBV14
CASSQDIGAGYNEQFF
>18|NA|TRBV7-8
CASSLARGSGLNTGELFF
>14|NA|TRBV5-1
CAREPVGRGAEAFF
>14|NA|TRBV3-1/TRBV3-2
CASSQARGGETQYF
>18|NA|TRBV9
CASSPRGGGGLSTDTQYF
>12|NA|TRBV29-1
CSVSPGEDTIYF
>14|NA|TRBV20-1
CSASRSGGRNEQFF
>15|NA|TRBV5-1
CASSLVGLIGGGYTF